This paragraph reports one TCR beta chain. Trimming removed 5 bases from V and 4 bases from J, with 9 bases in between. This CDR3 spans 13 amino acids. The germline V gene has CDR1 LGHNA and CDR2 YNFKEQ. These data come from a study of blood T cell repertoires in COVID-19. Study in general: There were acute and convalescent COVID-19 samples, and they came from the United States, Italy and Spain.

This table comes from immunoSEQ multiplex PCR, and its TCRdb copy is limited to in-frame clones, with some not included. The sample includes around 20,000 clones, around 85% of them seen just once. This sequence was found in an elderly man with acute or convalescent COVID-19. The sequenced material came from peripheral blood. The V and J genes are TRBV4-2 and TRBJ1-5, with D perhaps matching TRBD1 (6 bases). The CDR3 loop is CASSSGQNQPQHF. The CDR3, as DNA: TGTGCCAGCAGCTCCGGACAGAATCAGCCCCAGCATTTT.